The next 23 T cell receptor beta chains were all read from a single sample in a study of blood T cell repertoires in COVID-19. Data came from immunoSEQ multiplex PCR; TCRdb stores just in-frame clones and leaves some out. The table includes about 370,000 clones, roughly 86% detected once. Sample: peripheral blood. The receptors here all came from a woman in her 30s with COVID-19, enrolled during active disease.

The rearrangement links TRBV4-1 to TRBJ1-1; D is ambiguous. Trimming stripped 4 bases from V and 3 bases from J, with 9 bases between. CDR3 length: 13 amino acids. Germline lookup yields CDR1 MGHRA and CDR2 YSYEKL. DNA for the CDR3: TGCGCCAGCAGCCCCCGGGGAGACACTGAAGCTTTCTTT. Its protein is CASSPRGDTEAFF.

The chain employs TRBV5-4 and TRBJ2-5; D possibly corresponds to TRBD1 (5 bases). The CDR3 contains 13 residues. The V gene's germline CDR1 is SGHNT and CDR2 YYREEE (reference sequence). Trimming removed 0 bases at V and 5 bases at J, with 8 bases between. CDR3 sequence (DNA): TGTGCCAGCAGCTTGGTTAGACAGGAGACCCAGTACTTC. It encodes CASSLVRQETQYF.

This chain joins TRBV9 and TRBJ2-1, with D perhaps matching TRBD2 (7 bases). V shed 2 bases and J shed 1 base, with 19 bases lying between them. Looked up from germline, CDR1 is SGDLS and CDR2 is YYNGEE. This CDR3 contains 18 residues. CDR3 residues: CASSVSIGGAGSYNEQFF. The CDR3 bases are TGTGCCAGCAGCGTCAGTATAGGGGGGGCAGGGTCCTACAATGAGCAGTTCTTC.

This chain links TRBV7-2 with TRBJ1-2; the match to TRBD1 covers 7 bases. The CDR3 sequence is 13 residues long. Germline loops: CDR1 SGHTA, CDR2 FQGNSA. The V and J ends lost 3 bases and 5 bases, in that order; junction bases with no gene match: 3. The CDR3 sequence: CASSFGTVYGYTF. CDR3 coding DNA: TGTGCCAGCAGCTTCGGGACAGTGTATGGCTACACCTTC.

V is TRBV19 and J is TRBJ1-5, with D possibly matching TRBD1 (5 bases). This CDR3 is built from 15 residues. The V gene lost 1 base and the J gene lost 4 bases, with 11 bases spanning the gap. Germline V CDR1 and CDR2: LNHDA, SQIVND (reference sequence). DNA of the CDR3: TGTGCCAGTAGTATAGGTCAGGGCCCTAATCAGCCCCAGCATTTT. Its protein product is CASSIGQGPNQPQHF. The entire variable domain, with the rest obtained from reference TRBV19 and TRBJ1-5, is as follows: DGGITQSPKYLFRKEGQNVTLSCEQNLNHDAMYWYRQDPGQGLRLIYYSQIVNDFQKGDIAEGYSVSREKKESFPLTVTSAQKNPTAFYLCASSIGQGPNQPQHFGDGTRLSIL.

The chain links TRBV7-9 to TRBJ1-3, with D perhaps matching TRBD1 (6 bases). V was clipped by 2 bases and J by 1 base, with 12 bases between them. Germline V CDR1 and CDR2: SEHNR, FQNEAQ (reference sequence). The CDR3 runs to 16 residues. CDR3: CASSLSRTVSGNTIYF. The CDR3 DNA reads TGTGCCAGCAGCTTATCCCGGACAGTTTCTGGAAACACCATATATTTT.

This chain connects TRBV9 to TRBJ2-7; TRBD1 matches at 9 bases. Germline V CDR1 and CDR2: SGDLS, YYNGEE. J was trimmed by 5 bases and V by 3 bases; bases with no gene match: 6. This CDR3 contains 14 residues. This CDR3 is CASSARQGVDEQYF. The CDR3 DNA sequence: TGTGCCAGCAGCGCAAGACAGGGGGTAGACGAGCAGTACTTC.

The chain carries TRBV10-3 and TRBJ2-7, with 8 bases matching TRBD2. This CDR3 region has 14 residues. The junction had 12 bases not matched to a gene; V was cut back by 9 bases and J by 5 bases. Germline V lookup: CDR1 ENHRY, CDR2 SYGVKD. The CDR3 protein is CAISLAGTFDEQYF. In DNA, the CDR3 is TGTGCCATATCCTTAGCGGGGACCTTCGACGAGCAGTACTTC.

This chain joins TRBV5-4 and TRBJ2-7, with D tentatively TRBD1 (5 bases). The CDR3 covers 15 residues. CDR1 and CDR2 (germline): SGHNT, YYREEE (reference sequence). Trimming took off 4 bases at V and 3 bases at J, with 17 bases between the two ends. CDR3 DNA sequence: TGTGCCAGCAGCCGATATCAGGGTTTGGGCTACGAGCAGTACTTC. Protein product: CASSRYQGLGYEQYF. Supplemented by reference TRBV5-4 and TRBJ2-7, the full variable domain reads ETGVTQSPTHLIKTRGQQVTLRCSSQSGHNTVSWYQQALGQGPQFIFQYYREEENGRGNFPPRFSGLQFPNYSSELNVNALELDDSALYLCASSRYQGLGYEQYFGPGTRLTVT.

The table lists this clone with a few counts. The gene calls are TRBV19 and TRBJ1-5; D is unresolved. This CDR3 is built from 17 residues. The ends were cut back, 1 base at V and 4 bases at J, with 17 bases in the middle. Germline V lookup: CDR1 LNHDA, CDR2 SQIVND (reference sequence). CDR3 DNA: TGTGCCAGTAGTATAGCGACCCGGGATATTGGAAATCAGCCCCAGCATTTT. Amino acid sequence: CASSIATRDIGNQPQHF. Full variable domain (outside the CDR3, taken from reference TRBV19 and TRBJ1-5): DGGITQSPKYLFRKEGQNVTLSCEQNLNHDAMYWYRQDPGQGLRLIYYSQIVNDFQKGDIAEGYSVSREKKESFPLTVTSAQKNPTAFYLCASSIATRDIGNQPQHFGDGTRLSIL.

The rearrangement uses TRBV5-1 and TRBJ1-4; TRBD1 might be the D (6 bases). This CDR3 comprises 13 residues. Trimming took 3 bases from V and 7 from J, leaving 10 bases between them. CDR1 is SGHRS, CDR2 YFSETQ, per germline. DNA for the CDR3: TGCGCCAGCAGCTCTGGGGGCTCTGAAAAACTGTTTTTT. This translates into CASSSGGSEKLFF.

The chain joins TRBV5-1 to TRBJ1-1, with D perhaps TRBD1 (5 bases). V lost 0 bases and J 3 bases, leaving 12 bases between the germline ends. In germline, CDR1 is SGHRS, CDR2 YFSETQ. This CDR3 has 15 residues. This CDR3 reads CASSLGRAGDTEAFF. DNA of the CDR3: TGCGCCAGCAGCTTGGGGCGGGCGGGGGACACTGAAGCTTTCTTT.

This chain uses TRBV30 with TRBJ1-4, with 7 bases aligning to TRBD1. Germline V gene sequence: CDR1 GTSNPN, CDR2 SVGIG (reference sequence). The ends lost 1 base at V and 10 bases at J; junction bases unmatched: 9. This CDR3 is 14 amino acids long. The CDR3 loop reads CAWSAGTERAKLFF. The CDR3 DNA sequence: TGTGCCTGGAGTGCAGGGACAGAAAGGGCAAAACTGTTTTTT.

The CDR3 DNA sequence: TGCGCCAGCAGCTCAAGGACAGGGGGGAACACTGAAGCTTTCTTT. Its protein product is CASSSRTGGNTEAFF. The rearrangement links TRBV5-1 to TRBJ1-1; the match to TRBD1 covers 10 bases. Germline V gene data show CDR1 as SGHRS and CDR2 as YFSETQ. J was trimmed by 1 base and V by 3 bases; bases with no gene match: 3. The CDR3 is made up of 15 amino acids.

The rearrangement joins TRBV27 to TRBJ2-2; D is unclear. V lost 6 bases, J lost 4 bases, and 12 bases lay in between. This CDR3 comprises 14 residues. Germline-derived CDR1 and CDR2 are MNHEY and SMNVEV (reference sequence). The CDR3 DNA reads as TGTGCCAGCAGCCCTAGGTACCCCACCGGGGAGCTGTTTTTT. It encodes CASSPRYPTGELFF.

The genes are TRBV7-2 and TRBJ2-3; 7 bases align to TRBD2. This CDR3 has 13 residues. Losses at the gene ends were 5 bases for V and 4 bases for J; bases not matched to a gene: 3. Germline assignment: CDR1 SGHTA and CDR2 FQGNSA. The CDR3 region has the DNA TGTGCCAGCAGCCAGACTAGCCCAGATACGCAGTATTTT. It yields the protein CASSQTSPDTQYF.

The chain links TRBV11-2 to TRBJ2-1; 12 bases agree with TRBD2. The CDR3 is made up of 13 amino acids. V shed 5 bases and J 13 bases; nucleotides not matched to a gene: 6. Germline loops: CDR1 SGHAT, CDR2 FQNNGV. CDR3 coding DNA: TGTGCCAGCAGCCTTGGACTAGCGGGGCCCCAGTTCTTC. Translating gives CASSLGLAGPQFF.

The count of this clone is one. The chain recombines TRBV3-1 (or the pseudogene TRBV3-2) with TRBJ2-5; 10 nucleotides line up with TRBD2. The V gene end was trimmed by 2 bases and the J gene end by 9 bases; junction bases not matched to a gene: 9. The CDR3 runs 15 residues. Germline values: CDR1 LGHDT, CDR2 YNNKEL (reference sequence). The CDR3 loop is CASSQLGTSASPQYF. CDR3 coding DNA: TGTGCCAGCAGCCAACTCGGGACTAGCGCAAGTCCCCAGTACTTC.

The chain recombines TRBV2 with TRBJ1-5; 7 bases are a match to TRBD1. J was trimmed by 5 bases and V by 6 bases; bases with no gene match: 4. The CDR3 consists of 13 residues. Per germline, CDR1 SNHLY and CDR2 FYNNEI. The CDR3 reads CASRRTGDQPQHF. CDR3 DNA: TGTGCCAGCAGGCGGACAGGAGATCAGCCCCAGCATTTT.

CDR3: CATSGRGQGGNPQETQYF. CDR3 coding DNA: TGTGCCACCAGTGGCCGGGGACAGGGGGGCAACCCGCAAGAGACCCAGTACTTC. The chain employs TRBV24-1 and TRBJ2-5; 11 nucleotides agree with TRBD1. Trimming at V came to 5 bases and at J to 2 bases, leaving 12 bases not matched to a gene. The germline V gene has CDR1 KGHDR and CDR2 SFDVKD. CDR3 size: 18 residues.

The chain couples TRBV3-1 (or the pseudogene TRBV3-2) to TRBJ2-7; 7 bases align to TRBD1. The CDR3 has 15 amino acids. Looked up from germline, CDR1 is LGHDT and CDR2 is YNNKEL (reference sequence). V was pared by 1 base and J by 0 bases, with 3 bases of the junction left unmatched. This CDR3 reads CASSQVGTDSYEQYF. In nucleotides, the CDR3 is TGTGCCAGCAGCCAAGTCGGGACAGACTCCTACGAGCAGTACTTC.

The gene calls are TRBV24-1 and TRBJ2-2; D is unclear. Germline V gives CDR1 KGHDR, CDR2 SFDVKD. Deletions cut 4 bases from V and 6 bases from J, with 8 bases between. This CDR3 region has 13 residues. Here the CDR3 DNA reads TGTGCCACCAGTGACCCCCCCGCCGGGGAGCTGTTTTTT. It yields the protein CATSDPPAGELFF.

The chain combines TRBV7-9 with TRBJ1-5; 9 bases are shared with TRBD1. The germline V gene encodes CDR1 SEHNR and CDR2 FQNEAQ (reference sequence). Unmatched junction bases numbered 3, after V lost 4 bases and J lost 5 bases. CDR3 size: 14 residues. The chain's CDR3 is CASSSRDRDQPQHF. For the CDR3, the DNA is TGTGCCAGCAGCTCCCGGGACAGGGATCAGCCCCAGCATTTT. Combining the CDR3 with reference TRBV7-9 and TRBJ1-5 gives the whole variable domain DTGVSQNPRHKITKRGQNVTFRCDPISEHNRLYWYRQTLGQGPEFLTYFQNEAQLEKSRLLSDRFSAERPKGSFSTLEIQRTEQGDSAMYLCASSSRDRDQPQHFGDGTRLSIL.